This TCR beta chain came from a study of cytomegalovirus exposure and HLA in healthy donors. Turning to the study itself: There were fewer than 500 genotyped donors. Of these, roughly 86% fell in the genetic ancestry cluster associated with self-reported Caucasian donors. Study-wide results and caveats: Analyzed later, association rates of TCRs varied across HLA loci, with DRB1 most and HLA-C fewest. Later analysis indicated greater clonal expansion among HLA-associated TCR beta chains than among equally common other chains.

Germline values: CDR1 MGHRA, CDR2 YSYEKL. V lost 5 bases and J lost 4, with 20 bases in between. CDR3 length equals 16 residues. Though nominally healthy at sampling, donors likely had unrecorded immune exposures. This clone has just a few counts. As yet, its antigen is unknown. Amplification used 60 Vbeta primers and 13 Jbeta primers. Here immunoSEQ multiplex PCR was the method, and the copy in TCRdb shows in-frame clones only, minus some. Among some 130,000 clones, around 77% were seen once, and the ten largest hold 4.2%. Sequenced material: PBMCs. The sequence was obtained from a male donor in good health and CMV-seropositive. The genes are TRBV4-1 and TRBJ1-1; D is perhaps TRBD1 (5 bases). The CDR3 reads CASSREESGPSTEAFF. CDR3 sequence (DNA): TGCGCCAGCAGCAGGGAGGAGTCAGGGCCCAGCACTGAAGCTTTCTTT.